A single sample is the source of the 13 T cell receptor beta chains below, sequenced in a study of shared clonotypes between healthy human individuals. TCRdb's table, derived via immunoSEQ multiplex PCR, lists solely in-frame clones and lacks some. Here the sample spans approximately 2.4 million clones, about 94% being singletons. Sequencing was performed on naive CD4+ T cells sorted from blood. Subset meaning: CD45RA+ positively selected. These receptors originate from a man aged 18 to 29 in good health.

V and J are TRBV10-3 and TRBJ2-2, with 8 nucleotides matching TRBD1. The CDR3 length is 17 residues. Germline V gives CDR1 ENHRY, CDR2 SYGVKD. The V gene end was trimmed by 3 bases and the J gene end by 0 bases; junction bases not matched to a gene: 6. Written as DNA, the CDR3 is TGTGCCATCAGTGACCGGACAGGGTTTGCGAACACCGGGGAGCTGTTTTTT. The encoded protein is CAISDRTGFANTGELFF.

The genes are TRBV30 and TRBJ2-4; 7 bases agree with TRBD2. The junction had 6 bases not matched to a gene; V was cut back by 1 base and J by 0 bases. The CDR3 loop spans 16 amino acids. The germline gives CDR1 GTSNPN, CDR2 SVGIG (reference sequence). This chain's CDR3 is CAWSAPREEAKNIQYF. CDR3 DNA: TGTGCCTGGAGTGCTCCCCGGGAGGAAGCCAAAAACATTCAGTACTTC.

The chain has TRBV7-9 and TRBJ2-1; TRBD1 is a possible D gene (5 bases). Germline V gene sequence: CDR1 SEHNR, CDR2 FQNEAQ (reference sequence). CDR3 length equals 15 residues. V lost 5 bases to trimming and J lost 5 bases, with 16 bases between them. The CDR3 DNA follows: TGTGCCAGCAGCCAAGGACACCTTCTGGACAATGAGCAGTTCTTC. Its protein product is CASSQGHLLDNEQFF.

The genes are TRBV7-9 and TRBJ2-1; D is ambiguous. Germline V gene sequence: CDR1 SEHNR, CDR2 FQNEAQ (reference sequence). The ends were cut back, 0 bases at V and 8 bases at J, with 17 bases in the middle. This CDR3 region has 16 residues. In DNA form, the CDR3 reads TGTGCCAGCAGCTTAGCGGAAACAAGGACGTCGGATGAGCAGTTCTTC. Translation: CASSLAETRTSDEQFF.

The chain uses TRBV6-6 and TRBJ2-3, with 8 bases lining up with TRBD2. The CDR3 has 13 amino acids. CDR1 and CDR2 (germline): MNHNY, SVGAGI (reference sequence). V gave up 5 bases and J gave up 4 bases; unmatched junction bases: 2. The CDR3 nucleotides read TGTGCCAGCAGTGGGACTAGTCCAGATACGCAGTATTTT. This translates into CASSGTSPDTQYF.

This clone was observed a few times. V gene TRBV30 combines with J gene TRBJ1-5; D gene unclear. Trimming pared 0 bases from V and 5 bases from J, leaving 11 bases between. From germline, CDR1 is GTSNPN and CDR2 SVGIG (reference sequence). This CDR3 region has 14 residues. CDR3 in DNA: TGTGCCTGGAGTGTTGGGCAGTTCCATCAGCCCCAGCATTTT. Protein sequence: CAWSVGQFHQPQHF.

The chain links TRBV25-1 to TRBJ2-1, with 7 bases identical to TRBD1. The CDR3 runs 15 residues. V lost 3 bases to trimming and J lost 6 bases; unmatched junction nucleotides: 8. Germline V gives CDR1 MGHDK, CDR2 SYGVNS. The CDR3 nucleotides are TGTGCCAGCAGTGAGACAGGGAAGGCCCTCAATGAGCAGTTCTTC. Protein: CASSETGKALNEQFF.

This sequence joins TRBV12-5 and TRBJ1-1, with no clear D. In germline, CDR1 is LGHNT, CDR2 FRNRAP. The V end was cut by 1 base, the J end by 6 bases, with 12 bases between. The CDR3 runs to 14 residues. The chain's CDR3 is CASGLEPQNAEAFF. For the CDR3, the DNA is TGTGCTAGTGGTTTGGAACCCCAAAACGCTGAAGCTTTCTTT. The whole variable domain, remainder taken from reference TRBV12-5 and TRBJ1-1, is DARVTQTPRHKVTEMGQEVTMRCQPILGHNTVFWYRQTMMQGLELLAYFRNRAPLDDSGMPKDRFSAEMPDATLATLKIQPSEPRDSAVYFCASGLEPQNAEAFFGQGTRLTVV.

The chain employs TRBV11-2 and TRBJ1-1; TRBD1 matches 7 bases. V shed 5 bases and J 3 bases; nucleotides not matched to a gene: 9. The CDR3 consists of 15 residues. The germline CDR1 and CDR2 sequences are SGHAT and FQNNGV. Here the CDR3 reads CASSRRRGQDTEAFF. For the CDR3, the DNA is TGTGCCAGCAGCCGCAGAAGGGGGCAGGACACTGAAGCTTTCTTT.

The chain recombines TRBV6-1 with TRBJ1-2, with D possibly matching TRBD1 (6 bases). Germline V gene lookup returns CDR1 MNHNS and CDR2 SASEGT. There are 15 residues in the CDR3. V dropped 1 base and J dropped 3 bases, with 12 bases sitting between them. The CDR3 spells CASSEVGGPHYGYTF. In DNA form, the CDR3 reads TGTGCCAGCAGTGAAGTGGGGGGCCCACACTATGGCTACACCTTC.

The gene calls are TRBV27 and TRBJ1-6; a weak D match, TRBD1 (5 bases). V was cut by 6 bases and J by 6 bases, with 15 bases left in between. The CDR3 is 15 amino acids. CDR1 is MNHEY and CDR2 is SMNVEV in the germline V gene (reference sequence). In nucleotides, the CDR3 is TGTGCCAGCAGCCTTAAAGGGGCGGGTAATTCACCCCTCCACTTT. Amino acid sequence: CASSLKGAGNSPLHF.

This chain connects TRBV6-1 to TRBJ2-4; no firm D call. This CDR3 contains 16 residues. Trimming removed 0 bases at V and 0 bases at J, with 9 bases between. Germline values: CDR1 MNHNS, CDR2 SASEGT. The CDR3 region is CASSEADALAKNIQYF. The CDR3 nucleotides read TGTGCCAGCAGTGAAGCCGATGCTCTAGCCAAAAACATTCAGTACTTC.

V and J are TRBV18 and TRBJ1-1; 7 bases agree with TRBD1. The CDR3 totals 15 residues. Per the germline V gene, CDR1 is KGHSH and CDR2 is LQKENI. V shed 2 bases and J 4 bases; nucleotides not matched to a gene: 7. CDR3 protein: CASSPTGAWGTEAFF. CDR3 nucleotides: TGTGCCAGCTCACCAACAGGGGCGTGGGGCACTGAAGCTTTCTTT.